This T cell receptor beta chain was sequenced during a study of early stage breast cancer tumors. Whole-study context: Seven or eight ER+/PR+/HER2- tumors were invasive ductal; a few were invasive lobular.

Whole-study results and caveats: Enriched TCRB sequences shared across patients were mostly commonly generated sequences.

Worth noting for this clone: The target antigen is unknown.

The table came from immunoSEQ multiplex PCR; TCRdb's copy has only in-frame clones and leaves some out. The data contain more than 55,000 clones, about 80% of them singletons. J gave up 0 bases and V 5 bases, and 4 bases lay outside the gene matches. Germline assignment: CDR1 LNHNV and CDR2 YYDKDF (reference sequence). The CDR3 totals 16 residues. The sequencing input was blood. The sequence was collected from a person aged 30 to 39 with breast cancer. The V call is TRBV15, the J call TRBJ1-3, with TRBD1 identical over 10 bases. The CDR3 DNA reads as TGTGCCACCAGCTCCGGACAGGGGGTCTCTGGAAACACCATATATTTT. Translating it yields CATSSGQGVSGNTIYF.